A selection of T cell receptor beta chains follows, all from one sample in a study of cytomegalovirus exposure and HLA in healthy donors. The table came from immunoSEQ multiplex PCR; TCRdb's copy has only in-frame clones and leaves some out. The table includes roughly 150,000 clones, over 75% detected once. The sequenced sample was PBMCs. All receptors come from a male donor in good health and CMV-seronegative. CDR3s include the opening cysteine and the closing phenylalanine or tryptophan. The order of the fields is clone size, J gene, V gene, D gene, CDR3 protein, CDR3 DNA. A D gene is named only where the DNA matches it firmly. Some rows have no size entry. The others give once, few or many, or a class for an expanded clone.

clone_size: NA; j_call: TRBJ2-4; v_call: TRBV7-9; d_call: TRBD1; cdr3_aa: CASSLGDRNIQYF; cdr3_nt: TGTGCCAGCAGCTTAGGGGACAGAAACATTCAGTACTTC
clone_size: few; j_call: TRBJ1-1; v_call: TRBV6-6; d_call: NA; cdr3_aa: CAIQDYNTEAFF; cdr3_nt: TGTGCCATACAGGATTATAACACTGAAGCTTTCTTT
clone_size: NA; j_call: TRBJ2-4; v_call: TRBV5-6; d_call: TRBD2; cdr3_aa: CASSRGGLEKNIQYF; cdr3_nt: TGTGCCAGCTCACGGGGGGGGCTGGAGAAAAACATTCAGTACTTC
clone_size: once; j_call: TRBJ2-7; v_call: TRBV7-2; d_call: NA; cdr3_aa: CASTWTAYSYEQYF; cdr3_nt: TGTGCCAGCACCTGGACAGCTTATTCCTACGAGCAGTACTTC
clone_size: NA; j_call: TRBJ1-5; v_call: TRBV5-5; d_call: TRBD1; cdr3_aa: CASSSPGQGQPQHF; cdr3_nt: TGTGCCAGCAGCTCCCCGGGACAGGGTCAGCCCCAGCATTTT
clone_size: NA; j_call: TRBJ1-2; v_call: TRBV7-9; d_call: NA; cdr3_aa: CASSLASGMDGYTF; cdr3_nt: TGTGCCAGCAGCTTAGCGTCAGGGATGGATGGCTACACCTTC
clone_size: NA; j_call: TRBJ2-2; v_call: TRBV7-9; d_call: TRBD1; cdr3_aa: CSSSVGTGGSGELFF; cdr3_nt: TGTTCCAGCAGCGTGGGGACAGGGGGCTCCGGGGAGCTGTTTTTT
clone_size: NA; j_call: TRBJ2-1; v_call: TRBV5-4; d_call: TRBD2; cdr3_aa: CASNFGLAGANNEQFF; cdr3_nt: TGTGCCAGCAACTTCGGGCTAGCGGGGGCAAACAATGAGCAGTTCTTC
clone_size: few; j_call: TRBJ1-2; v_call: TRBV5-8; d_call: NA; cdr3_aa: CASSLGGRVPNYGYTF; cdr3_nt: TGTGCCAGCAGCTTGGGGGGCAGGGTGCCTAACTATGGCTACACCTTC
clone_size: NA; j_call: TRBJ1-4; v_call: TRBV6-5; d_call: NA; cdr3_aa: CASSYSFQGSNEKLFF; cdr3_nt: TGTGCCAGCAGTTACTCTTTCCAGGGTAGTAACGAAAAACTGTTTTTT
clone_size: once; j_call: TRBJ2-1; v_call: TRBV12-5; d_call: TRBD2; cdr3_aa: CASGFYSVAGANEQFF; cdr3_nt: TGTGCTAGTGGTTTCTACTCGGTAGCGGGAGCGAATGAGCAGTTCTTC
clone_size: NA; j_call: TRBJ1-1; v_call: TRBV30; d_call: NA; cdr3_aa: CAWSEGAEAFF; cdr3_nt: TGTGCCTGGAGCGAGGGGGCTGAAGCTTTCTTT
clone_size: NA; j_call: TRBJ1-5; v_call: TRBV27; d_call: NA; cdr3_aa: CASSLTISNQPQHF; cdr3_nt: TGTGCCAGCAGTTTGACTATTAGCAATCAGCCCCAGCATTTT
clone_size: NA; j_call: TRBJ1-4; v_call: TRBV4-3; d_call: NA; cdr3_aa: CASSQVNFRERADEKLFF; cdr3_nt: TGCGCCAGCAGCCAAGTAAATTTCCGGGAGAGGGCCGACGAAAAACTGTTTTTT
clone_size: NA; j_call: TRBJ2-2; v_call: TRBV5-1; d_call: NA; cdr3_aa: CASSAGLIWAGELFF; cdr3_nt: TGCGCCAGCAGCGCGGGACTGATCTGGGCCGGGGAGCTGTTTTTT
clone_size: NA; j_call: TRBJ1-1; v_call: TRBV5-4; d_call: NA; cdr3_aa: CASSRLAGTEAFF; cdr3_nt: TGTGCCAGCAGCCGCCTCGCGGGCACTGAAGCTTTCTTT